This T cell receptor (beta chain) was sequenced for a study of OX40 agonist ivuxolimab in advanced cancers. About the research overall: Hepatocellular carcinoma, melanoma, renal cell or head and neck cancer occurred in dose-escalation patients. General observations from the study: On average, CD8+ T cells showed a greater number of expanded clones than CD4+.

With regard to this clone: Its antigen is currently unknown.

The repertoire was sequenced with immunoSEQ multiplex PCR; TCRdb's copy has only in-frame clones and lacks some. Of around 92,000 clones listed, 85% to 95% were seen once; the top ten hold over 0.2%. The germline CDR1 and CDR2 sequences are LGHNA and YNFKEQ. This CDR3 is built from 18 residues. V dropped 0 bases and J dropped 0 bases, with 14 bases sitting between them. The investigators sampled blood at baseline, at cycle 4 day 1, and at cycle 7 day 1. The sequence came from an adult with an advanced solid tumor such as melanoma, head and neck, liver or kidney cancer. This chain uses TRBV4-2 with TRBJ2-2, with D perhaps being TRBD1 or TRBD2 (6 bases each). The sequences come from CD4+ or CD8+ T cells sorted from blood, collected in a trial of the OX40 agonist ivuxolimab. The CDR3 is CASSQDPQRGANTGELFF. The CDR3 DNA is TGTGCCAGCAGCCAAGATCCGCAGAGGGGGGCGAACACCGGGGAGCTGTTTTTT.